The clone carrying this T cell receptor (beta chain) was found many times. The sample comes from a study of response to subunit inactivated influenza vaccine. Each CDR3 protein is one row after TCRdb ran MiXCR on the RT-PCR reads. The sample has about 540,000 distinct CDR3 sequences, under 25% seen once; the top ten hold 2.8%. The germline V gene has CDR1 MDHEN and CDR2 SYDVKM. This CDR3 has 14 residues. V was pared by 6 bases and J by 3 bases, with 7 bases of the junction left unmatched. The data also belong to a second study, concerning T cells expressing NK-cell markers. In that study: UMI-tagged 5'RACE template switching yielded the TCR beta cDNA. Sequencing of TCR beta repertoires drew on sorted CD3+CD56+NKG2C+, CD3+CD56+NKG2C- and CD3+CD56-NKG2C+ T cells. Several experiments confined sorting to alpha-beta TCR T cells with an anti-gamma-delta TCR antibody.

This receptor was taken from a man aged 50 to 59 who received an inactivated influenza vaccine. Material: CD4+ T cells sorted from PBMCs, obtained 12 days after vaccination. V and J are TRBV28 and TRBJ2-7; TRBD1 aligns across 8 bases. The CDR3 reads CASSRTGGRYEQYF. In nucleotides, the CDR3 is TGTGCCAGCAGCAGAACAGGGGGACGCTACGAGCAGTACTTC.